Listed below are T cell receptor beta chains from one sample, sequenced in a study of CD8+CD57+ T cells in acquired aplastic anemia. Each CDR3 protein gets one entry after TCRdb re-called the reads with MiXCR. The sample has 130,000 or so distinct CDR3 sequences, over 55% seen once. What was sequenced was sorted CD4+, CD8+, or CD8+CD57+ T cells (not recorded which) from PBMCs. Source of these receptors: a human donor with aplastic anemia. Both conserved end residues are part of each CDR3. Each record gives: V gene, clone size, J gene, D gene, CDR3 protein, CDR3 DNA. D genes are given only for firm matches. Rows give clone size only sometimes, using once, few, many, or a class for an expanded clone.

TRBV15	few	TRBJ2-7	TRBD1	CATSRPGGNRQYF	TGTGCCACCAGCAGGCCAGGGGGTAATCGACAGTACTTC
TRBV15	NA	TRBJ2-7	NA	CATSNMPSSEQYF	TGTGCCACCAGCAATATGCCCTCGAGTGAGCAGTACTTC
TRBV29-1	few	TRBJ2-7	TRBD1	CSVQTGDYEQYF	TGCAGCGTGCAGACAGGGGACTACGAGCAGTACTTC
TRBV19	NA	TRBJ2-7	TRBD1	CASSIGTGGLYEQYF	TGTGCCAGTAGTATCGGGACAGGGGGCCTCTACGAGCAGTACTTC
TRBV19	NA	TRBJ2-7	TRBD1	CASSHRGYEQYF	TGTGCCAGTAGCCACAGGGGGTACGAGCAGTACTTC
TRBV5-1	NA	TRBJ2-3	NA	CASSLPRDDTDTQYF	TGCGCCAGCAGCTTGCCCAGGGACGACACAGATACGCAGTATTTT
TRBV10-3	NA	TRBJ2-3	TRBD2	CAISEVLAGGADTQYF	TGTGCCATCAGTGAAGTACTAGCGGGGGGGGCAGATACGCAGTATTTT
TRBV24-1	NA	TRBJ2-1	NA	CATSDPRKGYNEQFF	TGTGCCACCAGTGATCCCCGGAAGGGCTACAATGAGCAGTTCTTC
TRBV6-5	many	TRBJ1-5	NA	CASSLHERNQPQHF	TGTGCCAGCAGTTTACATGAAAGGAATCAGCCCCAGCATTTT
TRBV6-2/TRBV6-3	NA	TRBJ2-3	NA	CASSYVSRGDTQYF	TGTGCCAGCAGTTACGTCTCAAGGGGAGATACGCAGTATTTT
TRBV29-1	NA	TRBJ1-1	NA	CSVEEDPRTEAFF	TGCAGCGTTGAAGAGGATCCCAGGACTGAAGCTTTCTTT
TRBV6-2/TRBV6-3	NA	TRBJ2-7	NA	CAANRKGEQYF	TGTGCCGCAAACAGGAAGGGCGAGCAGTACTTC
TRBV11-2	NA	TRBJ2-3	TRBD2	CASSPWTSVTDTQYF	TGTGCCAGCAGCCCTTGGACTAGCGTGACAGATACGCAGTATTTT
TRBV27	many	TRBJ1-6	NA	CASSLYGLNSPLHF	TGTGCCAGCAGTTTATACGGGCTTAATTCACCCCTCCACTTT
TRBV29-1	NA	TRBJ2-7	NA	CSVEEGYEQYF	TGCAGCGTTGAAGAGGGTTACGAGCAGTACTTC
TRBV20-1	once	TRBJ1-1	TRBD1	CSASVTGETEAFF	TGCAGTGCTAGCGTGACAGGGGAAACTGAAGCTTTCTTT
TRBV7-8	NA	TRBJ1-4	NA	CASSLNNLEKLFF	TGTGCCAGCAGCTTGAATAACCTTGAAAAACTGTTTTTT
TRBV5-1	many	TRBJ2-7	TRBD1	CASSHPGQGRRLGYEQYF	TGCGCCAGCAGCCACCCGGGACAGGGGCGCCGTCTGGGCTACGAGCAGTACTTC
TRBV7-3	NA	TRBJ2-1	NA	CACLAYTYNEQFF	TGTGCCTGCCTAGCTTATACCTACAATGAGCAGTTCTTC
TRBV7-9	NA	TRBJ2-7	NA	CASSLAFEPREQYF	TGTGCCAGCAGCTTAGCATTCGAACCGCGGGAGCAGTACTTC
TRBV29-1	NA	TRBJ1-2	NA	CSVAGRSGGYTF	TGCAGCGTGGCGGGACGTTCGGGTGGCTACACCTTC
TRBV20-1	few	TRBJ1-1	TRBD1	CSAHRGRSSEAFF	TGCAGTGCTCACAGGGGCCGAAGCTCTGAAGCTTTCTTT
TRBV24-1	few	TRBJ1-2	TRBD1	CATSDRTGLGYGYTF	TGTGCCACCAGTGACAGGACAGGCCTTGGCTATGGCTACACCTTC
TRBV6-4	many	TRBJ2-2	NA	CASSDTNTGELFF	TGTGCCAGCAGTGACACGAACACCGGGGAGCTGTTTTTT
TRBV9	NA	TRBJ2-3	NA	CASSLARDMQYF	TGTGCCAGCAGCTTGGCCAGGGATATGCAGTATTTT
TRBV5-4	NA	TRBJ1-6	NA	CASRLNNSPLHF	TGTGCCAGCCGACTGAATAATTCACCCCTCCACTTT
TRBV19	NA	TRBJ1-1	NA	CASSMGGTEAFF	TGTGCCAGTAGTATGGGGGGGACAGAAGCTTTCTTT
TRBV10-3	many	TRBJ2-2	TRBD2	CAINDPPSGRAGELFF	TGTGCCATCAATGACCCCCCTAGCGGTAGGGCCGGGGAGCTGTTTTTT
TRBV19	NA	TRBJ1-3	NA	CASSIWLGNTIYF	TGTGCCAGTAGTATCTGGTTGGGAAACACCATATATTTT
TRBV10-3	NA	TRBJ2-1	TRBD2	CAISEGGGFNEQFF	TGTGCCATCAGTGAGGGCGGGGGGTTCAATGAGCAGTTCTTC
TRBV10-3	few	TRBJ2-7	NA	CAISERRQDYEQYF	TGTGCCATCAGTGAGCGGAGGCAGGACTACGAGCAGTACTTC
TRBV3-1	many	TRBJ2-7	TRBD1	CASSQSPGTGTSYEQYF	TGTGCCAGCAGTCAGAGTCCCGGGACAGGGACCTCCTACGAGCAGTACTTC
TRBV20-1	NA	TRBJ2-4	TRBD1	CSAAPPTGPKNIQYF	TGCAGTGCCGCCCCCCCGACAGGGCCCAAAAACATTCAGTACTTC
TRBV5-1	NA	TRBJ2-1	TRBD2	CASSLTSGGIEQFF	TGCGCCAGCAGCTTGACTAGCGGGGGAATTGAGCAGTTCTTC
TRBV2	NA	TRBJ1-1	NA	CASSDDRNTEAFF	TGTGCCAGCAGTGATGACAGGAACACTGAAGCTTTCTTT
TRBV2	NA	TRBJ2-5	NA	CASSDEHGKETQYF	TGTGCCAGCAGTGATGAGCATGGGAAAGAGACCCAGTACTTC
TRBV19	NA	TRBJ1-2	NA	CASTGASYGYTF	TGTGCCAGTACCGGGGCGAGCTATGGCTACACCTTC
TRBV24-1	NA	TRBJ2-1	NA	CATSDFRDEQFF	TGTGCCACCAGTGATTTTCGAGATGAGCAGTTCTTC
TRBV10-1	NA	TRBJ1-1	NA	CASSTGWDTEAFF	TGCGCCAGCAGTACAGGGTGGGACACTGAAGCTTTCTTT
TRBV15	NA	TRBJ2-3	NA	CATSGPSTDTQYF	TGTGCCACCAGCGGCCCTAGCACAGATACGCAGTATTTT
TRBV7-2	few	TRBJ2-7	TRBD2	CASSRAASGAGEQYF	TGTGCCAGCAGCCGGGCGGCTAGCGGGGCGGGGGAGCAGTACTTC
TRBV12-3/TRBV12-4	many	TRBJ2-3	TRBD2	CASSLGGRPGDTQYF	TGTGCCAGCAGTTTGGGCGGGAGGCCAGGAGATACGCAGTATTTT